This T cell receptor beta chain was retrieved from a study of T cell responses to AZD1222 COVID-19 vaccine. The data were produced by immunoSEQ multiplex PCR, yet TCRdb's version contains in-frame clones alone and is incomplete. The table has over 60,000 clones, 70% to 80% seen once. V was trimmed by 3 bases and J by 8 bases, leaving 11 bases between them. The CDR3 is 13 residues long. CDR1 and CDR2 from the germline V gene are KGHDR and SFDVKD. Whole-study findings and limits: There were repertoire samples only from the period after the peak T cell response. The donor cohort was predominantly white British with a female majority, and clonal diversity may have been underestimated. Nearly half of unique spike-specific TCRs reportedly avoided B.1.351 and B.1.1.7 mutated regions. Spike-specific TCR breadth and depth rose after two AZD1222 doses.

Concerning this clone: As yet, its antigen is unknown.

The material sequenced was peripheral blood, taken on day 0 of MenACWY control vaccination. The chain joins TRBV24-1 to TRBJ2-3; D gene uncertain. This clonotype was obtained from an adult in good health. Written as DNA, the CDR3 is TGTGCCACCAGTGATGTTTGGCCCGCTACGCAGTATTTT. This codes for CATSDVWPATQYF.